The 31 T cell receptor beta chains in this list originate from one sample, sequenced in a study of cytomegalovirus exposure and HLA in healthy donors. The study ran its PCR with 60 Vbeta and 13 Jbeta primers. Clones were sequenced by immunoSEQ multiplex PCR, and TCRdb holds only the in-frame ones, with some missing. The sample has under 150,000 clones, about 80% seen once; the top ten hold approximately 3%. The specimen was PBMCs. The receptors were gathered from a boy aged 2 to 10 in good health and CMV-seronegative.

The chain carries TRBV30 and TRBJ2-5; 9 bases line up with TRBD1. The CDR3 is 13 amino acids. Trimming took 0 bases from V and 4 from J; bases not matched to a gene: 0. The V gene's germline CDR1 is GTSNPN and CDR2 SVGIG (reference sequence). The CDR3 is CAWSVTGGETQYF. For the CDR3, the DNA is TGTGCCTGGAGTGTGACAGGGGGAGAGACCCAGTACTTC.

In this sample, this clone turned up a few times. The V and J genes are TRBV11-2 and TRBJ1-4, with TRBD1 identical over 7 bases. Germline V gene data show CDR1 as SGHAT and CDR2 as FQNNGV. The CDR3 contains 13 residues. The V and J ends lost 6 bases and 5 bases, in that order; junction bases with no gene match: 3. CDR3 nucleotide sequence: TGTGCCAGCAGATCACAGGGGAATGAAAAACTGTTTTTT. This sequence encodes CASRSQGNEKLFF.

The V and J genes are TRBV30 and TRBJ1-3; D possibly corresponds to TRBD1 (5 bases). V was clipped by 0 bases and J by 0 bases, with 9 bases between them. Germline lookup yields CDR1 GTSNPN and CDR2 SVGIG (reference sequence). The CDR3 spans 15 residues. CDR3 sequence reads: CAWSVRGFSGNTIYF. CDR3 DNA: TGTGCCTGGAGTGTAAGGGGCTTCTCTGGAAACACCATATATTTT.

The genes are TRBV7-9 and TRBJ2-1, with 7 bases lining up with TRBD1. V lost 1 base, J lost 6 bases, and 9 bases stayed unmatched. The germline V gene encodes CDR1 SEHNR and CDR2 FQNEAQ (reference sequence). The CDR3 extends over 16 amino acids. The CDR3 bases are TGTGCCAGCAGCTTAGAAAGGGGGCAGGGAATCAATGAGCAGTTCTTC. Translation: CASSLERGQGINEQFF.

The J gene is TRBJ2-3, the V gene TRBV4-1, with D possibly being TRBD1 (6 bases). The V and J ends lost 0 bases and 6 bases respectively, with 10 bases between them. The CDR3 loop spans 14 amino acids. The germline V gene has CDR1 MGHRA and CDR2 YSYEKL. For the CDR3, the DNA is TGCGCCAGCAGCCAAGAGGGTAGGGGGGATACGCAGTATTTT. Protein sequence: CASSQEGRGDTQYF.

The chain recombines TRBV19 with TRBJ2-1; a possible D gene is TRBD2 (5 bases). Germline V gives CDR1 LNHDA, CDR2 SQIVND (reference sequence). This CDR3 spans 17 amino acids. V lost 7 bases and J lost 0, with 19 bases in between. CDR3 in amino acids: CASNHPPRRSSYNEQFF. CDR3 DNA: TGTGCCAGTAACCATCCGCCTAGGAGGAGCTCCTACAATGAGCAGTTCTTC.

The chain links TRBV6-4 to TRBJ2-3; TRBD2 agrees at 11 bases. Germline V gene lookup returns CDR1 MRHNA and CDR2 SNTAGT. This CDR3 contains 17 residues. V was clipped by 5 bases and J by 1 base; unmatched bases: 8. Here the CDR3 reads CASSPNSGGAGTDTQYF. The CDR3 nucleotides are TGTGCCAGCAGTCCGAATAGCGGGGGGGCCGGCACAGATACGCAGTATTTT.

The V and J genes are TRBV27 and TRBJ1-1; 8 positions match TRBD1. Germline CDR1 is MNHEY and CDR2 is SMNVEV (reference sequence). The V and J ends lost 3 bases and 10 bases, in that order; junction bases with no gene match: 4. The CDR3 loop spans 12 amino acids. The CDR3 DNA is TGTGCCAGCAGTTTCAGGACAGGGACAGCTTTCTTT. It specifies CASSFRTGTAFF.

The CDR3 DNA follows: TGTGCCAGCAGCCGCGACAGGAACACCGGGGAGCTGTTTTTT. Translated, it gives CASSRDRNTGELFF. The chain recombines TRBV11-1 with TRBJ2-2; a weak D match, TRBD1 (5 bases). The CDR3 totals 14 residues. Germline V gene data show CDR1 as SGHAT and CDR2 as FQDESV (reference sequence). V was pared by 5 bases and J by 1 base, with 8 bases between. Using reference TRBV11-1 and TRBJ2-2 for the parts outside the CDR3, the full variable domain is EAEVAQSPRYKITEKSQAVAFWCDPISGHATLYWYRQILGQGPELLVQFQDESVVDDSQLPKDRFSAERLKGVDSTLKIQPAELGDSAMYLCASSRDRNTGELFFGEGSRLTVL.

This clone showed up just once. The J gene is TRBJ2-5, the V gene TRBV7-9; a possible D gene is TRBD1 (5 bases). This CDR3 region has 15 residues. V was pared by 5 bases and J by 0 bases, with 13 bases between. Per germline, CDR1 SEHNR and CDR2 FQNEAQ (reference sequence). CDR3 loop: CASSPSGQDQETQYF. For the CDR3, the DNA is TGTGCCAGCAGCCCATCAGGGCAGGACCAAGAGACCCAGTACTTC.

The V gene is TRBV5-8, the J gene TRBJ1-2, with unresolved D. This CDR3 is built from 15 residues. Trimming cost V 8 bases and J 3 bases, with 20 bases left between them. CDR1 is SGHTS and CDR2 is YDEGEE in the germline V gene. CDR3 coding DNA: TGTGCCAGGAGGGTGGAACCCCAAGACTACTATGGCTACACCTTC. This codes for CARRVEPQDYYGYTF.

The chain links TRBV5-1 to TRBJ2-2, with TRBD1 matching 8 bases. CDR1 and CDR2 from the germline V gene are SGHRS and YFSETQ. The trim removed 3 bases at V and 4 bases at J, leaving 8 bases unmatched. This CDR3 has 16 residues. The CDR3 DNA reads TGCGCCAGCAGCTGGAACGACAGGGGTTTCACCGGGGAGCTGTTTTTT. It specifies CASSWNDRGFTGELFF.

Written as DNA, the CDR3 is TGTGCCAGCAGCCAAGTAGCGGGGGGGCCCGGGGAGCTGTTTTTT. As protein: CASSQVAGGPGELFF. This chain links TRBV4-2 with TRBJ2-2; 11 nucleotides match TRBD2. With 1 base clipped from V and 6 bases from J, the junction kept 1 base outside the gene matches. This CDR3 is 15 amino acids long. Germline CDR1 and CDR2: LGHNA and YNFKEQ.

The chain employs TRBV4-2 and TRBJ1-5, with 9 bases identical to TRBD1. Trimming at V came to 1 base and at J to 7 bases, leaving 5 bases not matched to a gene. CDR1 LGHNA and CDR2 YNFKEQ come from the germline V gene. CDR3 length: 15 amino acids. Here the CDR3 reads CASSQGGDREQPQHF. CDR3 in DNA: TGTGCCAGCAGCCAAGGGGGGGACAGGGAGCAGCCCCAGCATTTT.

The gene calls are TRBV6-5 and TRBJ1-2; no reliable D call. V was cut by 0 bases and J by 4 bases, with 9 bases left in between. Germline V gene lookup returns CDR1 MNHEY and CDR2 SVGAGI. The CDR3 is made up of 14 amino acids. The CDR3 reads CASSYSEVGYGYTF. The CDR3 nucleotides read TGTGCCAGCAGTTACTCAGAGGTCGGCTATGGCTACACCTTC.

The chain recombines TRBV27 with TRBJ1-3, with 7 bases lining up with TRBD1. The V and J ends lost 8 bases and 0 bases, in that order; junction bases with no gene match: 4. The germline CDR1 and CDR2 sequences are MNHEY and SMNVEV (reference sequence). This CDR3 spans 14 amino acids. The CDR3 spells CASGWTGSGNTIYF. The CDR3 nucleotides are TGTGCCAGCGGGTGGACAGGCTCTGGAAACACCATATATTTT.

CDR3 coding DNA: TGTGCCATCAGCGGGACTAGCGGGGGAACAGATACGCAGTATTTT. Protein sequence: CAISGTSGGTDTQYF. This chain connects TRBV10-3 to TRBJ2-3; 14 nucleotides line up with TRBD2. The germline gives CDR1 ENHRY, CDR2 SYGVKD. This CDR3 is 15 amino acids long. After removal of 6 bases from V and 3 bases from J, the junction contained 2 bases not matched to a gene.

A note on this clone: This sample also contains other DNA sequences that code for the same CDR3. The chain employs TRBV6-1 and TRBJ2-3, with D possibly TRBD2 on 5 matching bases. V was shortened by 7 bases and J by 8 bases, with 16 bases between the two germline ends. The CDR3 length is 13 residues. Germline V CDR1 and CDR2: MNHNS, SASEGT. The CDR3 loop is CASTRGGYPTQYF. Written as DNA, the CDR3 is TGTGCCAGCACCCGGGGTGGCTATCCTACGCAGTATTTT.

As regards this clone: The junction differs from germline at one of its ends, possibly a read error. The chain carries TRBV7-7 and TRBJ2-5; a possible D gene is TRBD2 (6 bases). Germline loops: CDR1 SSHAT, CDR2 FNYEAQ (reference sequence). This CDR3 region has 14 residues. CDR3 nucleotides: TGTGCTAGCAGCTTAGGGGACTGGAGAGAGACCCAGTACTTC. This gives the protein CASSLGDWRETQYF.

The rearrangement uses TRBV7-2 and TRBJ2-3, with D hard to call. The CDR3 has 14 residues. Germline CDR1 reads SGHTA; CDR2 reads FQGNSA. Trimming stripped 3 bases from V and 0 bases from J, with 7 bases between. DNA of the CDR3: TGTGCCAGCAGCTTGGTCCGGAGCACAGATACGCAGTATTTT. Residues: CASSLVRSTDTQYF.

The chain has TRBV5-1 and TRBJ2-5; 8 nucleotides agree with TRBD2. Trimming took 4 bases from V and 1 from J; bases not matched to a gene: 6. The CDR3 sequence is 15 residues long. Germline lookup yields CDR1 SGHRS and CDR2 YFSETQ. The CDR3 region is CASSMSSGFQETQYF. The DNA of the CDR3 is TGCGCCAGCAGCATGTCTAGCGGGTTCCAAGAGACCCAGTACTTC.

This chain links TRBV6-1 with TRBJ2-5; TRBD2 matches at 7 bases. The CDR3 spans 15 residues. Trimming removed 4 bases from V and 3 bases from J; junction bases left unmatched: 8. Germline V gene lookup returns CDR1 MNHNS and CDR2 SASEGT. CDR3 coding DNA: TGTGCCAGCAGTGCTCCTAGCGGAACCGAAGAGACCCAGTACTTC. Translating it yields CASSAPSGTEETQYF.

The chain recombines TRBV11-2 with TRBJ1-1; D is possibly TRBD1 (6 bases). Deletions cut 0 bases from V and 0 bases from J, with 14 bases between. The CDR3 consists of 17 residues. Germline CDR1 SGHAT, CDR2 FQNNGV. Written as DNA, the CDR3 is TGTGCCAGCAGCTTAGAAGGGACACAGCCTTTGAACACTGAAGCTTTCTTT. Its translation: CASSLEGTQPLNTEAFF. Supplemented by reference TRBV11-2 and TRBJ1-1, the full variable domain reads EAGVAQSPRYKIIEKRQSVAFWCNPISGHATLYWYQQILGQGPKLLIQFQNNGVVDDSQLPKDRFSAERLKGVDSTLKIQPAKLEDSAVYLCASSLEGTQPLNTEAFFGQGTRLTVV.

The chain has TRBV7-9 and TRBJ1-1; the D gene is possibly TRBD1 (5 bases). This CDR3 is 19 amino acids long. Deletions cut 4 bases from V and 3 bases from J, with 27 bases between. The germline V gene encodes CDR1 SEHNR and CDR2 FQNEAQ (reference sequence). The CDR3 here is CASSSRIGGGYALDTEAFF. CDR3 sequence (DNA): TGTGCCAGCAGCTCGAGGATTGGGGGGGGATATGCTTTGGACACTGAAGCTTTCTTT. The full variable domain, its missing parts supplied by reference TRBV7-9 and TRBJ1-1, is DTGVSQNPRHKITKRGQNVTFRCDPISEHNRLYWYRQTLGQGPEFLTYFQNEAQLEKSRLLSDRFSAERPKGSFSTLEIQRTEQGDSAMYLCASSSRIGGGYALDTEAFFGQGTRLTVV.

The V call is TRBV5-5, the J call TRBJ1-3; 10 bases map to TRBD1. The junction had 3 bases not matched to a gene; V was cut back by 0 bases and J by 0 bases. This CDR3 is 17 amino acids long. Germline assignment: CDR1 SGHKS and CDR2 YYEKEE (reference sequence). The CDR3 DNA follows: TGTGCCAGCAGCTTGGCGGGGACAGGGGTCTCTGGAAACACCATATATTTT. This gives the protein CASSLAGTGVSGNTIYF.

This clone has a handful of counts. V and J are TRBV27 and TRBJ2-7; maybe TRBD1 (6 bases). V lost 5 bases, J lost 3 bases, and 11 bases lay in between. In germline, CDR1 is MNHEY, CDR2 SMNVEV (reference sequence). The CDR3 loop spans 13 amino acids. The CDR3 loop reads CASSDRKHYEQYF. CDR3 in DNA: TGTGCCAGCAGTGACAGGAAGCACTACGAGCAGTACTTC.

The chain carries TRBV15 and TRBJ2-1; 12 nucleotides match TRBD2. V shed 0 bases and J 9 bases; nucleotides not matched to a gene: 3. This CDR3 has 15 residues. CDR1 is LNHNV, CDR2 YYDKDF, per germline (reference sequence). Written as DNA, the CDR3 is TGTGCCACCAGCAGAGACCTAGCGGGGGGGCGTGAGCAGTTCTTC. Translated: CATSRDLAGGREQFF.

The J gene is TRBJ1-3, the V gene TRBV11-3, with no clear D. Trimming pared 5 bases from V and 2 bases from J, leaving 7 bases between. Germline CDR1 and CDR2: SGHNT and YENEEA. This CDR3 is built from 13 residues. The CDR3 bases are TGTGCCAGCAGCCCGGGTCCTGGAAACACCATATATTTT. It is translated as CASSPGPGNTIYF.

This clone occurred a few times. This rearrangement joins TRBV5-5 to TRBJ1-3; 8 bases are a match to TRBD1. Germline CDR1 reads SGHKS; CDR2 reads YYEKEE (reference sequence). The V segment lost 4 bases and the J segment 0 bases; nucleotides outside the gene matches: 9. The CDR3 is made up of 17 amino acids. The CDR3 region has the DNA TGTGCCAGCAGCCCTGGGGGGACAGGCTACTCTGGAAACACCATATATTTT. Translating it yields CASSPGGTGYSGNTIYF.

The rearrangement joins TRBV5-1 to TRBJ2-5; 10 bases line up with TRBD1. Unmatched junction bases numbered 7, after V lost 3 bases and J lost 5 bases. CDR1 and CDR2 (germline): SGHRS, YFSETQ. This CDR3 is 15 amino acids long. The CDR3 nucleotides are TGCGCCAGCAGCTCCGACAGGGGGCGAGGTGAGACCCAGTACTTC. Encoded protein: CASSSDRGRGETQYF.

This clone has a single count. The CDR3 DNA sequence: TGTGCCAGCAGTCTAATACAGGGGTATGGCTACACCTTC. It is translated as CASSLIQGYGYTF. This chain uses TRBV28 with TRBJ1-2; 7 nucleotides agree with TRBD1. V shed 5 bases, J shed 5 bases, and the junction held 5 bases outside the gene matches. The CDR3 is 13 amino acids. The V gene's germline CDR1 is MDHEN and CDR2 SYDVKM.